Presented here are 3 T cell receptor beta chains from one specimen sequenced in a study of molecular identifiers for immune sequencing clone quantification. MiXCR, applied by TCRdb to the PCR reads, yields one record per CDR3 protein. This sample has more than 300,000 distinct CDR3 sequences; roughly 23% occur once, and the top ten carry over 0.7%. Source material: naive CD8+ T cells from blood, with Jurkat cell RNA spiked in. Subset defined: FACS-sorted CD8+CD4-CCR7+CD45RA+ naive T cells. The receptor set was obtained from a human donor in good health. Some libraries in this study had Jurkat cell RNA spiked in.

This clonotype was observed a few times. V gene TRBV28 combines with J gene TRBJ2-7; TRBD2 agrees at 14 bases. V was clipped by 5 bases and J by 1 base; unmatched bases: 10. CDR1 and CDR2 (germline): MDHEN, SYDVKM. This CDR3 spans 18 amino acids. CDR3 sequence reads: CASSLSTSGRAKSYEQYF. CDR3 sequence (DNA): TGTGCCAGCAGTCTCTCGACTAGCGGGAGGGCCAAGTCCTACGAGCAGTACTTC.

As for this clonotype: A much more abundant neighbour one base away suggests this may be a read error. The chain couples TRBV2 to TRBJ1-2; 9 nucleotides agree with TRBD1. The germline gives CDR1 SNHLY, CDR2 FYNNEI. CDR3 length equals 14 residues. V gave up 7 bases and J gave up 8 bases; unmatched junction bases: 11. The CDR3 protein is CASTPWDRAWGYTF. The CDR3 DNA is TGTGCCAGCACCCCATGGGACAGGGCCTGGGGCTACACCTTC.

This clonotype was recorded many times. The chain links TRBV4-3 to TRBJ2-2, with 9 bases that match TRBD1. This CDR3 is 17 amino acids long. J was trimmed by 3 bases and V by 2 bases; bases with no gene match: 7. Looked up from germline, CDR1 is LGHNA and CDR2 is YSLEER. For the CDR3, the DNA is TGCGCCAGCAGCCAACATACAGGGGGCGAAGACACCGGGGAGCTGTTTTTT. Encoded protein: CASSQHTGGEDTGELFF.